Listed below are T cell receptor beta chains from one sample, sequenced in a study of blood T cell repertoires in COVID-19. The protocol was immunoSEQ multiplex PCR, while the TCRdb copy is restricted to in-frame clones and leaves out a portion. The data show 200,000 or so clones, 84% seen once. The sequencing sample was made of PBMCs or T cells enriched from blood (not recorded which). The receptors stem from a man between 60 and 70 years old who had recovered from COVID-19. The CDR3 runs from the conserved cysteine through the conserved F or W. Each record gives: J gene, clone size, V gene, D gene, CDR3 protein, CDR3 DNA. A D gene is named only where the DNA matches it firmly. Some rows mark clone size as missing; the rest say once, few, many or name a class of expanded clone.

j_gene: TRBJ1-4
abundance: -
v_gene: TRBV4-3
d_gene: TRBD1
CDR3aa: CASSRWAGGNEKLFF
CDR3nt: TGCGCCAGCAGCCGATGGGCAGGGGGAAACGAAAAACTGTTTTTT

j_gene: TRBJ2-7
abundance: -
v_gene: TRBV7-9
d_gene: -
CDR3aa: CASSAQGYEQYF
CDR3nt: TGTGCCAGCAGCGCACAGGGCTACGAGCAGTACTTC

j_gene: TRBJ2-1
abundance: -
v_gene: TRBV2
d_gene: TRBD1
CDR3aa: CASRSRDRSYNEQFF
CDR3nt: TGTGCCAGCAGGTCGCGGGACAGGTCCTACAATGAGCAGTTCTTC

j_gene: TRBJ2-1
abundance: once
v_gene: TRBV15
d_gene: -
CDR3aa: CATSRALSNNEQFF
CDR3nt: TGTGCCACCAGCAGAGCACTATCGAACAATGAGCAGTTCTTC

j_gene: TRBJ2-6
abundance: -
v_gene: TRBV5-6
d_gene: -
CDR3aa: CASSLQGLISGANVLTF
CDR3nt: TGTGCCAGCAGCTTGCAGGGTCTGATCTCTGGGGCCAACGTCCTGACTTTC

j_gene: TRBJ2-3
abundance: -
v_gene: TRBV10-2
d_gene: TRBD1
CDR3aa: CASSEGQASTDTQYF
CDR3nt: TGCGCCAGCAGTGAGGGACAGGCTAGCACAGATACGCAGTATTTT

j_gene: TRBJ1-2
abundance: -
v_gene: TRBV18
d_gene: -
CDR3aa: CASSPTDNYGYTF
CDR3nt: TGTGCCAGCTCACCCACAGATAACTATGGCTACACCTTC

j_gene: TRBJ2-7
abundance: few
v_gene: TRBV5-1
d_gene: TRBD2
CDR3aa: CASSPTFSGGRQEYF
CDR3nt: TGCGCCAGCAGCCCGACTTTTAGCGGGGGGCGTCAAGAGTACTTC

j_gene: TRBJ1-5
abundance: -
v_gene: TRBV6-1
d_gene: -
CDR3aa: CASSDGSFSNQPQHF
CDR3nt: TGTGCCAGCAGTGATGGCTCGTTCTCAAATCAGCCCCAGCATTTT

j_gene: TRBJ1-3
abundance: -
v_gene: TRBV25-1
d_gene: -
CDR3aa: CASSPSSGPGNTIYF
CDR3nt: TGTGCCAGCAGTCCCTCGAGTGGGCCTGGAAACACCATATATTTT

j_gene: TRBJ2-7
abundance: -
v_gene: TRBV4-3
d_gene: TRBD2
CDR3aa: CASSQATGGGSSYEQYF
CDR3nt: TGCGCCAGCAGCCAAGCCACTGGGGGGGGGAGCTCCTACGAGCAGTACTTC

j_gene: TRBJ1-4
abundance: -
v_gene: TRBV10-1
d_gene: -
CDR3aa: CASSIVGEDPRRDEKLFF
CDR3nt: TGCGCCAGCAGCATTGTGGGGGAGGACCCCCGGCGGGATGAAAAACTGTTTTTT

j_gene: TRBJ2-1
abundance: once
v_gene: TRBV30
d_gene: TRBD2
CDR3aa: CAWSPGLAYNEQFF
CDR3nt: TGTGCCTGGAGTCCGGGACTAGCCTACAATGAGCAGTTCTTC

j_gene: TRBJ2-3
abundance: -
v_gene: TRBV7-3
d_gene: TRBD2
CDR3aa: CASSPGEGIGSTDTQYF
CDR3nt: TGTGCCAGCAGCCCCGGGGAGGGGATTGGCAGCACAGATACGCAGTATTTT

j_gene: TRBJ2-2
abundance: -
v_gene: TRBV5-1
d_gene: -
CDR3aa: CASSLRWGGYEELFF
CDR3nt: TGCGCCAGCAGCTTAAGATGGGGGGGCTACGAGGAGCTGTTTTTT

j_gene: TRBJ1-6
abundance: -
v_gene: TRBV27
d_gene: -
CDR3aa: CASSDSLSSYNSPLHF
CDR3nt: TGTGCCAGCAGCGACAGTTTAAGCTCCTATAATTCACCCCTCCACTTT

j_gene: TRBJ2-3
abundance: once
v_gene: TRBV3-1/TRBV3-2
d_gene: TRBD2
CDR3aa: CASSQDTGGFLDTQYF
CDR3nt: TGTGCCAGCAGCCAAGATACGGGGGGATTCCTGGATACGCAGTATTTT

j_gene: TRBJ1-2
abundance: -
v_gene: TRBV25-1
d_gene: -
CDR3aa: CASSETKITGFYGYTF
CDR3nt: TGTGCCAGCAGTGAAACCAAGATAACAGGGTTCTATGGCTACACCTTC

j_gene: TRBJ1-5
abundance: -
v_gene: TRBV11-2
d_gene: -
CDR3aa: CASSLVLNQPQHF
CDR3nt: TGTGCCAGCAGCTTAGTACTCAATCAGCCCCAGCATTTT

j_gene: TRBJ1-5
abundance: few
v_gene: TRBV20-1
d_gene: -
CDR3aa: CSALPQPQHF
CDR3nt: TGCAGTGCCCTCCCTCAGCCCCAGCATTTT

j_gene: TRBJ2-3
abundance: -
v_gene: TRBV5-6
d_gene: -
CDR3aa: CASSPGADTQYF
CDR3nt: TGTGCCAGCAGCCCCGGGGCAGATACGCAGTATTTT

j_gene: TRBJ1-2
abundance: -
v_gene: TRBV2
d_gene: -
CDR3aa: CASTGVGGSGYTF
CDR3nt: TGTGCCAGCACTGGGGTTGGGGGGAGCGGCTACACCTTC

j_gene: TRBJ2-5
abundance: -
v_gene: TRBV6-5
d_gene: TRBD1
CDR3aa: CASSHRGRGQETQYF
CDR3nt: TGTGCCAGCAGTCACAGGGGGCGAGGGCAAGAGACCCAGTACTTC

j_gene: TRBJ2-5
abundance: -
v_gene: TRBV11-3
d_gene: TRBD1
CDR3aa: CASSSNRGREETQYF
CDR3nt: TGTGCCAGCAGCTCAAACAGGGGGCGGGAAGAGACCCAGTACTTC

j_gene: TRBJ1-2
abundance: few
v_gene: TRBV10-3
d_gene: TRBD1
CDR3aa: CAISDLGTGNGYTF
CDR3nt: TGTGCCATCAGTGATCTCGGGACAGGGAATGGCTACACCTTC

j_gene: TRBJ1-2
abundance: -
v_gene: TRBV6-1
d_gene: -
CDR3aa: CASSEGPSIRADGYTF
CDR3nt: TGTGCCAGCAGTGAAGGACCATCGATCAGGGCCGATGGCTACACCTTC

j_gene: TRBJ1-1
abundance: -
v_gene: TRBV19
d_gene: -
CDR3aa: CASSRGALENTEAFF
CDR3nt: TGTGCCAGTAGTCGGGGGGCCCTGGAGAACACTGAAGCTTTCTTT

j_gene: TRBJ2-2
abundance: -
v_gene: TRBV7-2
d_gene: TRBD2
CDR3aa: CASSLVGGGATGELFF
CDR3nt: TGTGCCAGCAGCTTAGTAGGCGGGGGGGCTACCGGGGAGCTGTTTTTT

j_gene: TRBJ1-2
abundance: -
v_gene: TRBV7-8
d_gene: -
CDR3aa: CASSSPGSYGYTF
CDR3nt: TGTGCCAGCAGCTCGCCGGGGTCCTATGGCTACACCTTC

j_gene: TRBJ2-7
abundance: -
v_gene: TRBV18
d_gene: TRBD2
CDR3aa: CASSLQRAGNPYEQYF
CDR3nt: TGTGCCAGCTCACTCCAACGAGCGGGGAACCCCTACGAGCAGTACTTC

j_gene: TRBJ1-2
abundance: -
v_gene: TRBV5-1
d_gene: TRBD1
CDR3aa: CASSLGQGGDGYTF
CDR3nt: TGCGCCAGCAGCTTGGGACAGGGGGGAGATGGCTACACCTTC

j_gene: TRBJ1-3
abundance: -
v_gene: TRBV5-1
d_gene: TRBD1
CDR3aa: CASSLGRDSQTGNTIYF
CDR3nt: TGCGCCAGCAGCTTGGGCCGGGACAGCCAAACTGGAAACACCATATATTTT

j_gene: TRBJ1-6
abundance: -
v_gene: TRBV11-3
d_gene: -
CDR3aa: CASSLGTYSPLHF
CDR3nt: TGTGCCAGCAGCTTAGGGACATATTCACCCCTCCACTTT

j_gene: TRBJ2-3
abundance: -
v_gene: TRBV7-9
d_gene: TRBD2
CDR3aa: CASSRPSGGATDTQYF
CDR3nt: TGTGCCAGCAGCCGACCCAGCGGGGGGGCAACAGATACGCAGTATTTT

j_gene: TRBJ2-4
abundance: -
v_gene: TRBV11-2
d_gene: TRBD2
CDR3aa: CASSRRGFKNIQYF
CDR3nt: TGTGCCAGCAGCAGGCGGGGGTTCAAAAACATTCAGTACTTC

j_gene: TRBJ1-1
abundance: few
v_gene: TRBV9
d_gene: -
CDR3aa: CASSVVDRVETEAFF
CDR3nt: TGTGCCAGCAGCGTAGTCGACAGAGTGGAAACTGAAGCTTTCTTT

j_gene: TRBJ1-2
abundance: once
v_gene: TRBV2
d_gene: -
CDR3aa: CASSQGNYGYTF
CDR3nt: TGTGCCAGCAGTCAGGGGAACTATGGCTACACCTTC

j_gene: TRBJ1-2
abundance: -
v_gene: TRBV6-1
d_gene: -
CDR3aa: CASSETGNNYGYTF
CDR3nt: TGTGCCAGCAGTGAAACAGGGAATAACTATGGCTACACCTTC